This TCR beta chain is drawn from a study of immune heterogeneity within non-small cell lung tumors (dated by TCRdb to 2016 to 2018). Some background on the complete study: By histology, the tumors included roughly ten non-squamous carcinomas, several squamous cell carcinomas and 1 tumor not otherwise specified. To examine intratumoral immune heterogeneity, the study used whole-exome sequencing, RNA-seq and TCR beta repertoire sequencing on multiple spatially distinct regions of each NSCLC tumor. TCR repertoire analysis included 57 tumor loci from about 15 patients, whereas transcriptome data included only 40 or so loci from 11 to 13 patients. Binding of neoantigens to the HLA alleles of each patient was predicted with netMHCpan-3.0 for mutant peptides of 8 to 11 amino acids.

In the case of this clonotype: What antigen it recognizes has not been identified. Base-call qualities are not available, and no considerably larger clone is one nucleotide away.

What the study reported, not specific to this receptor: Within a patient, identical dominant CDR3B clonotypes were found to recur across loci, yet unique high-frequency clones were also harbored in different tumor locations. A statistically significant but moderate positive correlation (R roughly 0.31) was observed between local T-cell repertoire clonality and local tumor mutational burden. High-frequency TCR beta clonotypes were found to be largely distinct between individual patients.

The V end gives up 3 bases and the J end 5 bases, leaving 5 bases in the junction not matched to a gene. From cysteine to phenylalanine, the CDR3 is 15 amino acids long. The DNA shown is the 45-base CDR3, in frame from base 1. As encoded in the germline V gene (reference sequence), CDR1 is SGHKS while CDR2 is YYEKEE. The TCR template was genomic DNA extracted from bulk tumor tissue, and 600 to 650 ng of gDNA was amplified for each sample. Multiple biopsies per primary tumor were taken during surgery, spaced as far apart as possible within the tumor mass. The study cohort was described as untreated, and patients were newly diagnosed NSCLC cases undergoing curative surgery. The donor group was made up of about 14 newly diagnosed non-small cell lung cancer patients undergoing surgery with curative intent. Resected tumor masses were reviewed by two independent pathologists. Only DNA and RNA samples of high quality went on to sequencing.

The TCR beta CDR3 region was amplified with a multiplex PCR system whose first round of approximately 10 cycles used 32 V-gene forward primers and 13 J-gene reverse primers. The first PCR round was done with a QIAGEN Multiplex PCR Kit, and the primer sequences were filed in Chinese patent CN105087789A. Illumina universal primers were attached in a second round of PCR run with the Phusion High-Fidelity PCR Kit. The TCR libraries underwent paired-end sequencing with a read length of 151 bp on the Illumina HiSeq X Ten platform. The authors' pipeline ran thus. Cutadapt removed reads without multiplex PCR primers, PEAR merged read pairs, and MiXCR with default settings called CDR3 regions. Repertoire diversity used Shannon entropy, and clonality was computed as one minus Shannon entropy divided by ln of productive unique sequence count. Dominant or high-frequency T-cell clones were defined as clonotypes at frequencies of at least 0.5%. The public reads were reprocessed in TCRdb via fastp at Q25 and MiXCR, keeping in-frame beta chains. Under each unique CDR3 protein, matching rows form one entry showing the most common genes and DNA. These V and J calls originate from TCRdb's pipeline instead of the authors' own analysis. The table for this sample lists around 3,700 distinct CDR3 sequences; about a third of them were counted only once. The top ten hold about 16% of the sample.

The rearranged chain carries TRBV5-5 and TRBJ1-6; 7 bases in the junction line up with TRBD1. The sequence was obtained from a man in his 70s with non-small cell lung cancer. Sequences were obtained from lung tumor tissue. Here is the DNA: TGTGCCAGCAGCTCTACAGGGGCAAATAATTCACCCCTCCACTTT. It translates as CASSSTGANNSPLHF.